What follows are 18 T cell receptor beta chains derived from one specimen sequenced in a study of control samples from healthy donors and cancer patients. Profiling relied on immunoSEQ multiplex PCR, and the TCRdb table lists in-frame clones only, not all of them. Here the sample spans 150,000 to 200,000 clones, approximately 94% being singletons. Sequenced sample: blood. Receptors originate from a woman aged 40 to 49 in good health.

The V call is TRBV12-3 or TRBV12-4, the J call TRBJ1-3, with 7 bases identical to TRBD1. This CDR3 is 13 amino acids long. Germline trimming cut 5 bases from V and 5 bases from J; bases unmatched to any gene: 3. The CDR3 coding sequence is TGTGCCAGCAGTCCGGGACAGAGAAACACCATATATTTT. Protein: CASSPGQRNTIYF.

V and J are TRBV29-1 and TRBJ2-7; 10 bases line up with TRBD1. This CDR3 is built from 13 residues. Germline loops: CDR1 SQVTM, CDR2 ANQGSEA. The trim removed 6 bases at V and 4 bases at J, leaving 6 bases unmatched. The CDR3 coding sequence is TGCAGCGTCAGGGACAGGGGCTATTACGAGCAGTACTTC. This codes for CSVRDRGYYEQYF.

Note on this clone: This CDR3 is also generated by other DNA sequences in the sample. The V and J genes are TRBV12-5 and TRBJ1-1, with D uncertain. The CDR3 length is 12 residues. The germline V and J ends were trimmed by 3 bases and 2 bases, with 4 bases remaining between them. Germline lookup yields CDR1 LGHNT and CDR2 FRNRAP. DNA for the CDR3: TGTGCTAGTGGTTTCTCCAACACTGAAGCTTTCTTT. It specifies CASGFSNTEAFF.

The rearrangement joins TRBV5-1 to TRBJ2-1; TRBD2 agrees at 13 bases. The CDR3 runs 15 residues. V lost 3 bases and J lost 4; bases outside the gene matches: 1. Germline values: CDR1 SGHRS, CDR2 YFSETQ. CDR3 bases: TGCGCCAGCAGCTGGACTAGCGGGGGATACAATGAGCAGTTCTTC. Protein sequence: CASSWTSGGYNEQFF.

The gene calls are TRBV30 and TRBJ2-7, with D uncertain. The germline V and J ends were trimmed by 1 base and 2 bases, with 6 bases remaining between them. There are 12 residues in the CDR3. Germline loops: CDR1 GTSNPN, CDR2 SVGIG (reference sequence). CDR3 protein: CAWSANTYEQYF. Written as DNA, the CDR3 is TGTGCCTGGAGTGCAAACACCTACGAGCAGTACTTC.

This clone was seen a few times. The chain couples TRBV3-1 (or the pseudogene TRBV3-2) to TRBJ2-7; 7 nucleotides agree with TRBD2. With 1 base clipped from V and 5 bases from J, the junction kept 5 bases outside the gene matches. The CDR3 length is 14 residues. Germline V lookup: CDR1 LGHDT, CDR2 YNNKEL (reference sequence). CDR3 DNA sequence: TGTGCCAGCAGCCAAGCGACTAGCAACCACGAGCAGTACTTC. Encoded protein: CASSQATSNHEQYF.

This sequence joins TRBV6-5 and TRBJ2-7, with 8 bases identical to TRBD1. The germline V gene has CDR1 MNHEY and CDR2 SVGAGI. With V trimmed by 5 bases and J by 3 bases, 9 bases remained unmatched. The CDR3 consists of 15 residues. The CDR3 here is CASSISGTGGYEQYF. The CDR3 coding sequence is TGTGCCAGCAGTATTTCCGGGACAGGAGGCTACGAGCAGTACTTC.

Here the CDR3 DNA reads TGTGCCAGCAGCCAAGTTTTTAATTCACCCCTCCACTTT. It codes for CASSQVFNSPLHF. The J gene is TRBJ1-6, the V gene TRBV14; D unclear. The V and J ends lost 1 base and 6 bases respectively, with 4 bases between them. The CDR3 is 13 residues long. Germline V lookup: CDR1 SGHDN, CDR2 FVKESK.

The J gene is TRBJ1-1, the V gene TRBV6-4; unclear D gene. V dropped 0 bases and J dropped 1 base, with 6 bases sitting between them. The CDR3 sequence is 14 residues long. Germline CDR1 reads MRHNA; CDR2 reads SNTAGT. CDR3 residues: CASSDSSENTEAFF. The CDR3, as DNA: TGTGCCAGCAGTGACTCGTCAGAGAACACTGAAGCTTTCTTT.

This clone was picked up one time. The chain links TRBV5-1 to TRBJ2-2, with D tentatively TRBD1 or TRBD2 (5 bases each). Germline V gene sequence: CDR1 SGHRS, CDR2 YFSETQ. This CDR3 spans 16 amino acids. Deletions cut 7 bases from V and 2 bases from J, with 18 bases between. CDR3 nucleotides: TGCGCCAGCTTGCCGGGGCGAGCCAAAAACACCGGGGAGCTGTTTTTT. Translation gives CASLPGRAKNTGELFF.

The rearrangement uses TRBV5-1 and TRBJ1-1, with 9 bases identical to TRBD1. Germline V gene sequence: CDR1 SGHRS, CDR2 YFSETQ. V was pared by 3 bases and J by 2 bases, with 2 bases of the junction left unmatched. This CDR3 spans 14 amino acids. For the CDR3, the DNA is TGCGCCAGCAGCTGGGGACAGGGAAACACTGAAGCTTTCTTT. This gives the protein CASSWGQGNTEAFF.

The J gene is TRBJ1-1, the V gene TRBV4-1; D remains ambiguous. Germline V gene sequence: CDR1 MGHRA, CDR2 YSYEKL. This CDR3 contains 15 residues. V dropped 1 base and J dropped 1 base, with 10 bases sitting between them. In DNA, the CDR3 is TGCGCCAGCAGCCAAGCATGGGGAGAGAACACTGAAGCTTTCTTT. It specifies CASSQAWGENTEAFF.

The V call is TRBV6-5, the J call TRBJ2-2, with 10 bases matching TRBD1. The trim removed 2 bases at V and 5 bases at J, leaving 5 bases unmatched. The CDR3 is 16 residues long. CDR1 and CDR2 (germline): MNHEY, SVGAGI. The CDR3 sequence is CASSYMWTGGTGELFF. In DNA form, the CDR3 reads TGTGCCAGCAGTTACATGTGGACAGGGGGGACCGGGGAGCTGTTTTTT.

This sequence joins TRBV9 and TRBJ1-4; D not resolved. Trimming cost V 0 bases and J 3 bases, with 9 bases left between them. Germline CDR1 reads SGDLS; CDR2 reads YYNGEE. CDR3 length equals 15 residues. The CDR3 bases are TGTGCCAGCAGCGTAGAAGGAACGGCTAATGAAAAACTGTTTTTT. Its translation: CASSVEGTANEKLFF.

The V and J genes are TRBV14 and TRBJ2-1; D is perhaps TRBD2 (6 bases). Germline V gives CDR1 SGHDN, CDR2 FVKESK. The CDR3 consists of 16 residues. The ends were cut back, 2 bases at V and 0 bases at J, with 11 bases in the middle. CDR3: CASSQYRGSSYNEQFF. The DNA for the CDR3 is TGTGCCAGCAGCCAATACCGGGGGAGCTCCTACAATGAGCAGTTCTTC.

J is TRBJ2-5 and V is TRBV6-5; tentatively, D is TRBD1 or TRBD2 (5 bases each). Germline loops: CDR1 MNHEY, CDR2 SVGAGI. Trimming removed 7 bases at V and 1 base at J, with 16 bases between. The CDR3 has 15 amino acids. The CDR3 DNA reads TGTGCCAGCAATAGGGACGAATTTGGCCAAGAGACCCAGTACTTC. Amino acids: CASNRDEFGQETQYF.

The V gene is TRBV25-1, the J gene TRBJ1-2; D is perhaps TRBD1 (6 bases). The CDR3 runs 13 residues. V lost 4 bases and J lost 6, with 12 bases in between. CDR1 is MGHDK and CDR2 is SYGVNS in the germline V gene. CDR3: CASSVGARHGYTF. The CDR3 DNA sequence: TGTGCCAGCAGTGTGGGGGCGCGTCATGGCTACACCTTC.

The chain couples TRBV7-2 to TRBJ1-1, with D unclear. Trimming removed 3 bases from V and 1 base from J, with 12 bases in between. Per germline, CDR1 SGHTA and CDR2 FQGNSA. There are 15 residues in the CDR3. This chain's CDR3 is CASSLMGGRNTEAFF. The DNA of the CDR3 is TGTGCCAGCAGCTTGATGGGAGGGAGGAACACTGAAGCTTTCTTT.